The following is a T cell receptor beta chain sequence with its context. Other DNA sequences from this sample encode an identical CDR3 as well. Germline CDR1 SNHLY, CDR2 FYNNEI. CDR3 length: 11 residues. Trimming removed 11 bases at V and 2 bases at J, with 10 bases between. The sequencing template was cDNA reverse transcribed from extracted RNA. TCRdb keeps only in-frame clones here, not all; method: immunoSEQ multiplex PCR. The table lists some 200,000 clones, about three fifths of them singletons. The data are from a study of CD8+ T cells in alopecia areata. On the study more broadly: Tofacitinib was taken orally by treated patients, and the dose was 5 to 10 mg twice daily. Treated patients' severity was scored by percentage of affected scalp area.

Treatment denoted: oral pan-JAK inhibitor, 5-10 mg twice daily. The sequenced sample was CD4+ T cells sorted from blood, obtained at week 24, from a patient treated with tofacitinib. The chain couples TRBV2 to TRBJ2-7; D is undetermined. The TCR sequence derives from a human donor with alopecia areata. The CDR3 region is CASREAYEQYF. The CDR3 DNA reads TGTGCCTCCCGTGAAGCCTACGAGCAGTACTTC.